This passage covers 27 T cell receptor beta chains from one sample sequenced in a study of blood T cell repertoires in COVID-19. Assay used: immunoSEQ multiplex PCR; TCRdb lists only in-frame clones, some missing. The sample shows about 220,000 clones, 88% of them seen only once. Specimen: PBMCs or T cells enriched from blood (not recorded which). These receptors were taken from a woman between 50 and 59 years old with acute COVID-19.

The CDR3 spells CASSPRGERTDTQYF. The CDR3 region has the DNA TGTGCCAGCAGTCCCAGGGGGGAGCGCACAGATACGCAGTATTTT. This chain links TRBV7-9 with TRBJ2-3, with D possibly matching TRBD1 (7 bases). This CDR3 region has 15 residues. V was trimmed by 6 bases and J by 1 base, leaving 14 bases between them. Germline-derived CDR1 and CDR2 are SEHNR and FQNEAQ (reference sequence).

This clone was counted only a few times. The chain is built from TRBV2 and TRBJ1-4, with a possible D match to TRBD1 (5 bases). The V end was cut by 7 bases, the J end by 8 bases, with 8 bases between. This CDR3 is 11 amino acids long. Germline V gene data show CDR1 as SNHLY and CDR2 as FYNNEI. CDR3 nucleotide sequence: TGTGCCAGCACAGGGAGGGAAAAACTGTTTTTT. Translating it yields CASTGREKLFF.

The rearrangement joins TRBV7-2 to TRBJ2-1, with D unresolved. Germline V gene sequence: CDR1 SGHTA, CDR2 FQGNSA. Trimming stripped 6 bases from V and 7 bases from J, with 16 bases between. The CDR3 extends over 14 amino acids. DNA of the CDR3: TGTGCCAGCAGTCACCCCCCCCAGGTTAATGAGCAGTTCTTC. This codes for CASSHPPQVNEQFF.

The J gene is TRBJ2-1, the V gene TRBV9; D gene uncertain. CDR3 length: 15 amino acids. CDR1 and CDR2 from the germline V gene are SGDLS and YYNGEE. Deletions cut 0 bases from V and 2 bases from J, with 9 bases between. The CDR3 sequence is CASSVEAEPYNEQFF. The DNA of the CDR3 is TGTGCCAGCAGCGTAGAGGCGGAACCCTACAATGAGCAGTTCTTC.

The chain links TRBV5-1 to TRBJ2-1; 12 bases agree with TRBD2. Trimming cost V 4 bases and J 9 bases; bases outside gene matches: 11. Per germline, CDR1 SGHRS and CDR2 YFSETQ. CDR3 length equals 16 residues. The chain's CDR3 is CASSPRTSGADGEQFF. The CDR3 coding sequence is TGCGCCAGCAGCCCTCGGACTAGCGGGGCGGATGGTGAGCAGTTCTTC.

The chain is built from TRBV2 and TRBJ1-4; 8 bases map to TRBD1. Germline assignment: CDR1 SNHLY and CDR2 FYNNEI. V shed 3 bases, J shed 7 bases, and the junction held 4 bases outside the gene matches. The CDR3 sequence is 14 residues long. The CDR3 DNA follows: TGTGCCAGCAGTGACAGGGGGCGCGCTGAAAAACTGTTTTTT. Amino acids: CASSDRGRAEKLFF.

The V gene is TRBV10-3, the J gene TRBJ2-1; TRBD2 matches 10 bases. This CDR3 has 17 residues. J was trimmed by 4 bases and V by 7 bases; bases with no gene match: 13. Germline V lookup: CDR1 ENHRY, CDR2 SYGVKD. CDR3 residues: CAIKSGTGTSDYNEQFF. In DNA, the CDR3 is TGTGCCATCAAGTCAGGGACCGGGACTAGCGATTACAATGAGCAGTTCTTC.

Note on this clone: This sample also contains other DNA sequences that code for the same CDR3. J is TRBJ2-7 and V is TRBV19; TRBD2 matches 11 bases. Germline CDR1 reads LNHDA; CDR2 reads SQIVND (reference sequence). The CDR3 contains 15 residues. Trimming cost V 2 bases and J 1 base; bases outside gene matches: 1. The CDR3, as DNA: TGTGCCAGTAGTATAAGACTAGCGGGATCCTACGAGCAGTACTTC. It encodes CASSIRLAGSYEQYF.

The table lists this clone with a count of one. The chain links TRBV19 to TRBJ1-1; D is undetermined. CDR3 length: 14 amino acids. In germline, CDR1 is LNHDA, CDR2 SQIVND (reference sequence). Between the trimmed V and J ends, which lost 9 bases and 5 bases, there was a span of 19 bases. The CDR3 bases are TGTGCCAGCAGAGAACTGGGGTGGGAGACTGAAGCTTTCTTT. This codes for CASRELGWETEAFF.

The V and J genes are TRBV5-1 and TRBJ2-1; TRBD1 agrees at 10 bases. CDR1 is SGHRS and CDR2 is YFSETQ in the germline V gene. The CDR3 totals 16 residues. J gave up 3 bases and V 0 bases, and 3 bases lay outside the gene matches. CDR3 region: CASSLVGDRGYNEQFF. CDR3 DNA sequence: TGCGCCAGCAGCTTGGTTGGGGACAGGGGCTACAATGAGCAGTTCTTC. Full variable domain (missing parts from reference TRBV5-1 and TRBJ2-1): KAGVTQTPRYLIKTRGQQVTLSCSPISGHRSVSWYQQTPGQGLQFLFEYFSETQRNKGNFPGRFSGRQFSNSRSEMNVSTLELGDSALYLCASSLVGDRGYNEQFFGPGTRLTVL.

The rearrangement joins TRBV4-3 to TRBJ1-3; D is ambiguous. CDR1 and CDR2 from the germline V gene are LGHNA and YSLEER. Trimming removed 4 bases at V and 0 bases at J, with 4 bases between. The CDR3 contains 13 residues. CDR3 coding DNA: TGCGCCAGCAGCCCGGTCTCTGGAAACACCATATATTTT. This translates into CASSPVSGNTIYF.

This chain links TRBV7-3 with TRBJ2-1, with TRBD2 matching 11 bases. J gave up 7 bases and V 0 bases, and 2 bases lay outside the gene matches. There are 15 residues in the CDR3. Germline V CDR1 and CDR2: SGHTA, FQGTGA. CDR3 sequence: CASSLTSGRGNEQFF. CDR3 DNA sequence: TGTGCCAGCAGCTTAACTAGCGGGAGGGGAAATGAGCAGTTCTTC.

The rearrangement joins TRBV2 to TRBJ1-5; 7 bases are shared with TRBD1. J was trimmed by 3 bases and V by 6 bases; bases with no gene match: 5. CDR1 is SNHLY and CDR2 is FYNNEI in the germline V gene. CDR3 size: 14 residues. The chain's CDR3 is CASSRQGYNQPQHF. The CDR3 DNA is TGTGCCAGCAGCAGACAGGGATACAATCAGCCCCAGCATTTT.

This chain connects TRBV7-3 to TRBJ2-5; TRBD1 might be the D (6 bases). CDR3 size: 16 residues. Trimming took off 5 bases at V and 5 bases at J, with 21 bases between the two ends. Germline CDR1 SGHTA, CDR2 FQGTGA. CDR3 amino acids: CASSRRNQGSLETQYF. In nucleotides, the CDR3 is TGTGCCAGCAGCCGACGAAACCAGGGGAGTCTGGAGACCCAGTACTTC. Based on the CDR3 plus reference TRBV7-3 and TRBJ2-5, the full variable domain is GAGVSQTPSNKVTEKGKYVELRCDPISGHTALYWYRQSLGQGPEFLIYFQGTGAADDSGLPNDRFFAVRPEGSVSTLKIQRTERGDSAVYLCASSRRNQGSLETQYFGPGTRLLVL.

The chain has TRBV7-6 and TRBJ2-7; TRBD1 agrees at 8 bases. V gave up 0 bases and J gave up 2 bases; unmatched junction bases: 12. CDR3 length: 18 residues. The germline V gene encodes CDR1 SGHVS and CDR2 FNYEAQ. CDR3 loop: CASSLAPWMDRATYEQYF. Written as DNA, the CDR3 is TGTGCCAGCAGCTTAGCGCCATGGATGGACAGGGCAACCTACGAGCAGTACTTC.

The chain has TRBV27 and TRBJ2-2; the match to TRBD2 covers 9 bases. This CDR3 is built from 16 residues. Germline V gene lookup returns CDR1 MNHEY and CDR2 SMNVEV (reference sequence). The V segment lost 5 bases and the J segment 4 bases; nucleotides outside the gene matches: 8. CDR3 DNA: TGTGCCAGCAGTCTGGGACTAGCTTTTCGCACCGGGGAGCTGTTTTTT. Translation gives CASSLGLAFRTGELFF.

The rearrangement joins TRBV29-1 to TRBJ1-3; TRBD1 aligns across 10 bases. Germline values: CDR1 SQVTM, CDR2 ANQGSEA. The CDR3 has 17 residues. The V and J ends lost 6 bases and 0 bases, in that order; junction bases with no gene match: 11. The CDR3 here is CSVIAIGTGDSGNTIYF. Written as DNA, the CDR3 is TGCAGCGTGATTGCGATCGGGACAGGGGACTCTGGAAACACCATATATTTT.

The chain is built from TRBV27 and TRBJ2-3; 8 bases fit TRBD1. CDR1 is MNHEY and CDR2 is SMNVEV in the germline V gene (reference sequence). This CDR3 is built from 17 residues. J was trimmed by 4 bases and V by 0 bases; bases with no gene match: 9. The CDR3 region is CASSLSPPGGGSDTQYF. CDR3 in DNA: TGTGCCAGCAGTTTATCGCCCCCAGGGGGCGGATCAGATACGCAGTATTTT.

This clone was detected only once. The V call is TRBV4-1, the J call TRBJ2-3, with D possibly matching TRBD2 (5 bases). This CDR3 has 12 amino acids. Trimming left V 4 bases short and J 6 bases short, with 8 bases between. Germline V lookup: CDR1 MGHRA, CDR2 YSYEKL. In nucleotides, the CDR3 is TGCGCCAGCAGCCGAACTAGGGATACGCAGTATTTT. Protein product: CASSRTRDTQYF.

The chain joins TRBV15 to TRBJ1-5; D unresolved. Trimming took off 2 bases at V and 7 bases at J, with 9 bases between the two ends. The CDR3 sequence is 13 residues long. Looked up from germline, CDR1 is LNHNV and CDR2 is YYDKDF (reference sequence). CDR3 coding DNA: TGTGCCACCAGCAGACAAGTCGGGCAGCCCCAGCATTTT. It specifies CATSRQVGQPQHF.

This clone was seen just once. The J gene is TRBJ2-7, the V gene TRBV4-3; D not certain. This CDR3 is 13 amino acids long. Trimming cost V 1 base and J 2 bases, with 6 bases left between them. CDR1 and CDR2 (germline): LGHNA, YSLEER. The CDR3: CASSQGQAYEQYF. In DNA form, the CDR3 reads TGCGCCAGCAGCCAAGGACAAGCCTACGAGCAGTACTTC.

In this sample, this clone turned up a few times. The V and J genes are TRBV2 and TRBJ2-2, with D hard to call. Germline values: CDR1 SNHLY, CDR2 FYNNEI. The CDR3 is 14 residues long. V lost 1 base, J lost 1 base, and 4 bases lay in between. The CDR3 is CASSEGLNTGELFF. CDR3 DNA: TGTGCCAGCAGTGAAGGACTGAACACCGGGGAGCTGTTTTTT.

The chain carries TRBV15 and TRBJ1-1; 11 bases match TRBD1. Germline lookup yields CDR1 LNHNV and CDR2 YYDKDF (reference sequence). The CDR3 length is 15 residues. Trimming cost V 3 bases and J 3 bases; bases outside gene matches: 3. CDR3: CATSRGDRGDTEAFF. The CDR3 DNA reads as TGTGCCACCAGCAGGGGGGACAGGGGGGACACTGAAGCTTTCTTT.

The chain recombines TRBV7-2 with TRBJ2-5; D perhaps matches TRBD2 (5 bases). Germline CDR1 is SGHTA and CDR2 is FQGNSA. Trimming cost V 5 bases and J 5 bases, with 15 bases left between them. The CDR3 is made up of 14 amino acids. CDR3 nucleotide sequence: TGTGCCAGCAGCCAGTATACTAGAAGGGAGACCCAGTACTTC. Its protein product is CASSQYTRRETQYF.

The chain links TRBV4-1 to TRBJ1-5; D gene ambiguous. V was pared by 0 bases and J by 0 bases, with 12 bases between. Germline CDR1 and CDR2: MGHRA and YSYEKL. The CDR3 loop spans 17 amino acids. CDR3 nucleotide sequence: TGCGCCAGCAGCCAAGACAGCGGGGTATATAGCAATCAGCCCCAGCATTTT. Its protein product is CASSQDSGVYSNQPQHF.

The gene calls are TRBV2 and TRBJ2-5; tentatively, D is TRBD2 (5 bases). The CDR3 has 16 amino acids. The V end was cut by 4 bases, the J end by 5 bases, with 20 bases between. Germline V gene data show CDR1 as SNHLY and CDR2 as FYNNEI. The CDR3 loop reads CASSGVPGGSRETQYF. The DNA of the CDR3 is TGTGCCAGCAGTGGGGTTCCGGGTGGGAGCCGGGAGACCCAGTACTTC.

There are a few counts of this clone. The CDR3 nucleotides are TGTGCCAGCTCACCAGACAGGGGGCAGGCCAAAAACATTCAGTACTTC. The encoded protein is CASSPDRGQAKNIQYF. The V and J genes are TRBV18 and TRBJ2-4, with 10 bases aligning to TRBD1. Looked up from germline, CDR1 is KGHSH and CDR2 is LQKENI. The CDR3 is 16 amino acids. V lost 2 bases and J lost 1; bases outside the gene matches: 2.